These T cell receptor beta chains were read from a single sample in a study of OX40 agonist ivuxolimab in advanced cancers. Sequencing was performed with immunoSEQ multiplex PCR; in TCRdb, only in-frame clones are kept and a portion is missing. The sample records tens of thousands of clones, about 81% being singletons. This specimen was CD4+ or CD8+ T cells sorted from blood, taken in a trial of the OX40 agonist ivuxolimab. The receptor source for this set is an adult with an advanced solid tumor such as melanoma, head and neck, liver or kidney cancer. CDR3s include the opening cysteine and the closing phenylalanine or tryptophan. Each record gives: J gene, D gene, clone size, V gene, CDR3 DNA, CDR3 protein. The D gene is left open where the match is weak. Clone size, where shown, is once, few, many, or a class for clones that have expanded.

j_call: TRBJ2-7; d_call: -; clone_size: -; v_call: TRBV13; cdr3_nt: TGTGCCAGCAGCTTAGCGGGCGGGATGCAGTACTTC; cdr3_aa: CASSLAGGMQYF
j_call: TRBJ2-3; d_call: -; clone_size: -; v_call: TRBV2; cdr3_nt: TGTGCCAGCAGTGAAGAGGACCATAGCACAGATACGCAGTATTTT; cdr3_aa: CASSEEDHSTDTQYF
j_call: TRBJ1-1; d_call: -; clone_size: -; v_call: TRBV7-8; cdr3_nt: TGTGCCAGCAGCTTAGAAAGGTTTCGGAACACTGAAGCTTTCTTT; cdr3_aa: CASSLERFRNTEAFF
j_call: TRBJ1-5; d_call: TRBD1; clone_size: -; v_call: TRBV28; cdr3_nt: TGTGCCAGCAGCTCCAGGACAGGGAATCAGCCCCAGCATTTT; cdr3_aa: CASSSRTGNQPQHF
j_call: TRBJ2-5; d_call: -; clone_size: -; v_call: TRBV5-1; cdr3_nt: TGCGCCAGCAGCCTCGGACAATACGGACAAGAGACCCAGTACTTC; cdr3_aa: CASSLGQYGQETQYF
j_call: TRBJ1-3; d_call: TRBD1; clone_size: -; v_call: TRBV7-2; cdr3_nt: TGTGCCAGCAGAGGGACAGCCTCTGGAAACACCATATATTTT; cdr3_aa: CASRGTASGNTIYF
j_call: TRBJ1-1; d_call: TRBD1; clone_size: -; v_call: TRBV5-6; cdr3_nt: TGTGCCAGCAGCTTGGGGACAGGGGGGACTGAAGCTTTCTTT; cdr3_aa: CASSLGTGGTEAFF
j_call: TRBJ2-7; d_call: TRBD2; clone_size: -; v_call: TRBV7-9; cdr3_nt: TGTGCCAGCAGACCAGGGAGGGGCGGGGGTTACGAGCAGTACTTC; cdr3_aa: CASRPGRGGGYEQYF
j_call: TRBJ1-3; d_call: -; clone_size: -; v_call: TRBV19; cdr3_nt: TGTGCCAGTTCGATAGGAGGATTCTCTGGAAACACCATATATTTT; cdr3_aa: CASSIGGFSGNTIYF
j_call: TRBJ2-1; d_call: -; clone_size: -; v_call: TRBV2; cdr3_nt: TGTGCCAGCAGGGACAGATCCTACAATGAGCAGTTCTTC; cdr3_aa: CASRDRSYNEQFF
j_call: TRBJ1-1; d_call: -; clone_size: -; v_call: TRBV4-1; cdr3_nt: TGCGCCAGCAGCCTTAGCAGGGGAACGCACACTGAAGCTTTCTTT; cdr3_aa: CASSLSRGTHTEAFF
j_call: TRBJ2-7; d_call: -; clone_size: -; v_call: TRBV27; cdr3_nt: TGTGCCAGCAGTTTATTGGGGAGTATGAGCTCCTACGAGCAGTACTTC; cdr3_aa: CASSLLGSMSSYEQYF
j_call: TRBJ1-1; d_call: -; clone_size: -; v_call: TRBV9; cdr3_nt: TGTGCCAGCAGCGCCCATACAGGGAGAGAGTACACTGAAGCTTTCTTT; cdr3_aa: CASSAHTGREYTEAFF
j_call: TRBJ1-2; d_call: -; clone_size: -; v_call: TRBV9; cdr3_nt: TGTGCCAGCAGCGCCCTCGGGGGTAACTATGGCTACACCTTC; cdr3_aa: CASSALGGNYGYTF
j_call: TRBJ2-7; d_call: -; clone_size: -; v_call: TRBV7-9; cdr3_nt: TGTGCCAGCAGATTTCAGGGAAGCGAGCAGTACTTC; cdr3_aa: CASRFQGSEQYF
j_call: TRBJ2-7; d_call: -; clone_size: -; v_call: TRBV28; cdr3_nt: TGTGCCAGCAGCACCGTATCCTACGAGCAGTACTTC; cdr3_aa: CASSTVSYEQYF
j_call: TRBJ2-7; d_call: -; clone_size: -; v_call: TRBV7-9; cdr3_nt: TGTGCCAGCAGCCCGGAGGGACAATTGGGGGGCTACGAGCAGTACTTC; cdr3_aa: CASSPEGQLGGYEQYF
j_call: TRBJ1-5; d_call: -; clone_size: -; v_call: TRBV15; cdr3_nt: TGTGCCACCAGCAGTAGGGGCACACCCAATCAGCCCCAGCATTTT; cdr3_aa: CATSSRGTPNQPQHF
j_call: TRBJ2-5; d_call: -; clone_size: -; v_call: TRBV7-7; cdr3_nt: TGTGCTAGCAGCTTAGTCTCCTCCAGCGGGGAGACCCAGTACTTC; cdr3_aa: CASSLVSSSGETQYF
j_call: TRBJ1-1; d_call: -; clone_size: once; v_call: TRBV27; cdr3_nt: TGTGCCAGCAGTTTATCCCCGGCGGGCACTGAAGCTTTCTTT; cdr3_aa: CASSLSPAGTEAFF
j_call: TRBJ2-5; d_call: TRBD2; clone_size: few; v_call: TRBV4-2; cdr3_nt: TGTGCCAGCAGCCAAGGGACTAGCGGAGAGACCCAGTACTTC; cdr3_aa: CASSQGTSGETQYF
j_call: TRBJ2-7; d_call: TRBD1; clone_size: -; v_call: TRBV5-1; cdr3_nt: TGTGCCAGCAGTTCCCTCTACAGGGGGAACTACGAGCAGTACTTC; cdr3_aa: CASSSLYRGNYEQYF
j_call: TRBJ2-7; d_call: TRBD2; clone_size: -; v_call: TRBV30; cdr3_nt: TGTGCCTGGACCAGTGGGGGGGTACACCGCGGCGAGCAGTACTTC; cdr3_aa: CAWTSGGVHRGEQYF
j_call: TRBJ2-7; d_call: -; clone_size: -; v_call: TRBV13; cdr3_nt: TGTGCCAGCGGGGCGACTCCGGAGTACGAGCAGTACTTC; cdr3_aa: CASGATPEYEQYF
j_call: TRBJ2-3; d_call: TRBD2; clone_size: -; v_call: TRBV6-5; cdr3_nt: TGTGCCAGCAGTTCCGGGACTAGCGGCACAGATACGCAGTATTTT; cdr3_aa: CASSSGTSGTDTQYF
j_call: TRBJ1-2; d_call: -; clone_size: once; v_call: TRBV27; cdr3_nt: TGTGCCAGCAGTCCGGGGGGCGGCTATGGCTACACCTTC; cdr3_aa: CASSPGGGYGYTF
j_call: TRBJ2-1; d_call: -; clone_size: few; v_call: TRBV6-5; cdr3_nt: TGTGCCAGCTGGGGTTACAATGAGCAGTTCTTC; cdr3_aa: CASWGYNEQFF
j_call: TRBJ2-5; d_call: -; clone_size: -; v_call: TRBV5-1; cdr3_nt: TGCGCCAGCAGCTTGTCGGGGTCAAAGACCCAGTACTTC; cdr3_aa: CASSLSGSKTQYF
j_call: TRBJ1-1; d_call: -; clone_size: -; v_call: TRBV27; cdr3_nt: TGTGCCAGCTCTTTCTGGGGAAACACTGAAGCTTTCTTT; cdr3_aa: CASSFWGNTEAFF
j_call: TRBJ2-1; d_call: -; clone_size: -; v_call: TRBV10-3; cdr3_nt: TGTGCCATCAGTGAGACAGTAGGGGAGAATGAGCAGTTCTTC; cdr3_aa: CAISETVGENEQFF
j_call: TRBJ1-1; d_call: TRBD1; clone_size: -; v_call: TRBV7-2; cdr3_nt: TGTGCCAGCAGCTTCGGACAGGGGAACACTGAAGCTTTCTTT; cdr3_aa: CASSFGQGNTEAFF
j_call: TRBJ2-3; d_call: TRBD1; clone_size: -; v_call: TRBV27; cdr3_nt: TGTGCCAGCACCTGGTGGACAGGATCGGCAGATACGCAGTATTTT; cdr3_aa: CASTWWTGSADTQYF
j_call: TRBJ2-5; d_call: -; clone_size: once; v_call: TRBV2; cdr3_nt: TGTGCCAGCAGTGTCGGACAGTTCCAAGAGACCCAGTACTTC; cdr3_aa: CASSVGQFQETQYF
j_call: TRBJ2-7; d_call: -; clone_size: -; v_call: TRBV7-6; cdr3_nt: TGTGCCAGCAGCTTAGCGGCGGGGAACGAGCAGTACTTC; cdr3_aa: CASSLAAGNEQYF
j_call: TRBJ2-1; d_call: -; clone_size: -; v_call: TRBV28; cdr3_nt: TGTGCCAGCAGTCCAATGACAGGTGAGGACAATGAGCAGTTCTTC; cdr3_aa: CASSPMTGEDNEQFF
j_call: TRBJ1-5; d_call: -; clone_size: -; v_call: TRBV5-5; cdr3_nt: TGTGCCAGCAGCCTCATATCGGGAGAGCCCCAGCATTTT; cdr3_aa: CASSLISGEPQHF
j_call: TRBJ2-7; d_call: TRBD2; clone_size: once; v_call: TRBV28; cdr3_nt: TGTGCCAGCAGGGAGCGGGAGGGTCTGATATCCGAGCAGTACTTC; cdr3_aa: CASREREGLISEQYF